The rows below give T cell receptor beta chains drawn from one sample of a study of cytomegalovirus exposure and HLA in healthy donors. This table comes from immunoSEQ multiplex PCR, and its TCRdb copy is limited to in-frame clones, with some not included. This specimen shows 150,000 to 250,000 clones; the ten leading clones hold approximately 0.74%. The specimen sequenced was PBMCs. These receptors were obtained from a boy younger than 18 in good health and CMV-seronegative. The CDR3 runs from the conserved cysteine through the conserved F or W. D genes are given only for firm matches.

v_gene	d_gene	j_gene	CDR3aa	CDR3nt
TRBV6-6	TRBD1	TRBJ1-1	CASSSPPPSQGGGAFF	TGTGCCAGCAGTTCTCCACCGCCTTCCCAGGGGGGCGGAGCTTTCTTT
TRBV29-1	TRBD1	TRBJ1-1	CSVDTKGTGSMNTEAFF	TGCAGCGTTGACACTAAAGGGACAGGGAGTATGAACACTGAAGCTTTCTTT
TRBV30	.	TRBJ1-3	CAWTRSSGNTIYF	TGTGCCTGGACTAGGAGCTCTGGAAACACCATATATTTT
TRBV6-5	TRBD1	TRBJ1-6	CASSYGTAGGSPHHF	TGTGCCAGCAGTTACGGGACCGCAGGGGGTTCACCCCACCACTTT
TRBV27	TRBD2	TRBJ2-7	CASSPRLDGGYEQYF	TGTGCCAGCAGTCCCCGACTAGACGGGGGGTACGAGCAGTACTTC
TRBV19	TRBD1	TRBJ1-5	CASNQQGSSNQPQHF	TGTGCCAGTAACCAACAGGGGAGCAGCAATCAGCCCCAGCATTTT
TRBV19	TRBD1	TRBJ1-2	CASSGDSFYGYTF	TGTGCCAGTAGTGGGGACAGCTTCTATGGCTACACCTTC
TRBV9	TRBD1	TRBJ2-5	CASSPTPGQGRYVETQYF	TGTGCCAGCAGCCCAACCCCGGGACAGGGGAGATACGTAGAGACCCAGTACTTC
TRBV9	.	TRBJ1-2	CASSVVGSTGDKSHGYTF	TGTGCCAGCAGCGTAGTAGGGTCCACTGGGGACAAGTCGCACGGCTACACCTTC
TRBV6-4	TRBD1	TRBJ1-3	CASSDPDRVSGNTIYF	TGTGCCAGCAGTGACCCGGACAGGGTCAGCGGAAACACCATATATTTT
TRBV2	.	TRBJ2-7	CASGGSYEQYF	TGTGCCAGCGGGGGGTCCTACGAGCAGTACTTC
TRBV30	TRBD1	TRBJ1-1	CAWSGDRGTEAFF	TGTGCCTGGAGTGGAGACAGGGGCACTGAAGCTTTCTTT
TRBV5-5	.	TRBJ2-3	CAVKSGLYTDTQYF	TGTGCCGTGAAAAGCGGACTCTACACAGATACGCAGTATTTT
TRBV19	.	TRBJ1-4	CASKRTGVDEKLFF	TGTGCCAGTAAACGGACGGGGGTAGACGAAAAACTGTTTTTT
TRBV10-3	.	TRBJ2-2	CAIRGGDTGELFF	TGTGCCATCAGGGGGGGAGACACCGGGGAGCTGTTTTTT
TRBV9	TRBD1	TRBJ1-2	CASASGQAEGGYGYTF	TGTGCCTCAGCTTCTGGACAGGCCGAAGGAGGGTATGGCTACACCTTC
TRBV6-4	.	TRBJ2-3	CASSDALTDTQYF	TGTGCCAGCAGTGACGCGCTCACAGATACGCAGTATTTT
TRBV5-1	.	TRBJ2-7	CASRSQEGFYEQYF	TGCGCCAGCAGATCACAGGAGGGTTTCTACGAGCAGTACTTC
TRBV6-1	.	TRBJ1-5	CASSEADWAQHF	TGTGCCAGCAGTGAAGCCGACTGGGCCCAGCATTTT
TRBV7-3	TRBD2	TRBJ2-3	CASSQSGGGTDTQYF	TGTGCCAGCAGCCAAAGCGGGGGGGGCACAGATACGCAGTATTTT
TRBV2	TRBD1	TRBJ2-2	CASSLTGPGELFF	TGTGCCAGCAGTTTGACAGGGCCCGGGGAGCTGTTTTTT
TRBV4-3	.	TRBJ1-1	CASSRAAGNTEAFF	TGCGCCAGCAGCCGGGCGGCGGGGAACACTGAAGCTTTCTTT
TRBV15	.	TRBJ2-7	CATSRDLDTAYEQYF	TGTGCCACCAGCAGAGACTTGGACACCGCCTACGAGCAGTACTTC
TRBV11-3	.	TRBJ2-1	CASSLGWGRGEQFF	TGTGCCAGCAGCTTAGGGTGGGGGCGAGGGGAGCAGTTCTTC
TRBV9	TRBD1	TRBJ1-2	CASSAGTGASYGYTF	TGTGCCAGCAGCGCCGGGACAGGGGCTTCCTATGGCTACACCTTC
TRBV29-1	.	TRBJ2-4	CSAIGGTKNIQYF	TGCAGCGCCATCGGAGGGACCAAAAACATTCAGTACTTC
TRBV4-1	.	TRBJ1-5	CASSHPTQGQPQHF	TGCGCCAGCAGCCACCCGACACAGGGTCAGCCCCAGCATTTT
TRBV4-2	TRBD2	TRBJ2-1	CASSQGGGGADEQFF	TGTGCCAGCAGCCAAGGTGGCGGGGGGGCGGATGAGCAGTTCTTC
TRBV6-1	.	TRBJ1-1	CVSCERQLMNTEAFF	TGTGTCAGCTGCGAGAGACAGCTAATGAACACTGAAGCTTTCTTT
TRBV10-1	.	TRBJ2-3	CASSEELITDTQYF	TGCGCCAGCAGTGAAGAGTTAATCACAGATACGCAGTATTTT
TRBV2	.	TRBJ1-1	CASTPYSLVEYTEAFF	TGTGCCAGCACCCCGTACTCACTTGTCGAGTACACTGAAGCTTTCTTT
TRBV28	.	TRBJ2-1	CASSSTGLTYNEQFF	TGTGCCAGCAGTTCAACAGGTTTGACCTACAATGAGCAGTTCTTC